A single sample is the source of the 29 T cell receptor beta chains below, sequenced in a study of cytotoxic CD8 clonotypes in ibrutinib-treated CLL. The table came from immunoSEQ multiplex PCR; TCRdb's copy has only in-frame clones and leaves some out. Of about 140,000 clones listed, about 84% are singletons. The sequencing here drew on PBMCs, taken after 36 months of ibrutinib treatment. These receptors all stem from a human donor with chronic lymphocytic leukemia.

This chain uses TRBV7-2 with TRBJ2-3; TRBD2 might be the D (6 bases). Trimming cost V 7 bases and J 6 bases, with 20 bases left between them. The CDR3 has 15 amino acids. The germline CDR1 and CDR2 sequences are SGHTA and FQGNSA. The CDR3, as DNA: TGTGCCAGCACTCGTCAGAGCGGAGGGTGGGATACGCAGTATTTT. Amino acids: CASTRQSGGWDTQYF.

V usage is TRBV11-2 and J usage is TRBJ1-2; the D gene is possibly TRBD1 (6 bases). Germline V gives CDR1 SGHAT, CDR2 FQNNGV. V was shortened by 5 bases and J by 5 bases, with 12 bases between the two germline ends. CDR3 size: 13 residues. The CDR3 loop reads CASSALGQYGYTF. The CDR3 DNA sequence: TGTGCCAGCAGCGCTCTTGGACAGTATGGCTACACCTTC.

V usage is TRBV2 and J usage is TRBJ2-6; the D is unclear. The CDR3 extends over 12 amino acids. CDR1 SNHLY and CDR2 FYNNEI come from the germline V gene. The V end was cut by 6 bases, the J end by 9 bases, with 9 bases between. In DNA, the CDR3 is TGTGCCAGCAGCCAGGATGACAACGTCCTGACTTTC. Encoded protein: CASSQDDNVLTF.

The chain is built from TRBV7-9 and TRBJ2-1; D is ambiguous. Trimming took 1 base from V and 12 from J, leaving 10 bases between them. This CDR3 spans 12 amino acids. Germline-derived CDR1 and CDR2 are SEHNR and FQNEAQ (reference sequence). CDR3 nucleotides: TGTGCCAGCAGCTTAGACAGCCAATCGCAGTTCTTC. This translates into CASSLDSQSQFF.

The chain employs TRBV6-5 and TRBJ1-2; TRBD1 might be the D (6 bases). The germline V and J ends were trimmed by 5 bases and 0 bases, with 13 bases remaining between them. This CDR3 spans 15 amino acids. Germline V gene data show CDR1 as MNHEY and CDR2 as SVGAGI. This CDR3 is CASSPGGTANYGYTF. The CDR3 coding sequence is TGTGCCAGCAGTCCCGGGGGCACGGCTAACTATGGCTACACCTTC.

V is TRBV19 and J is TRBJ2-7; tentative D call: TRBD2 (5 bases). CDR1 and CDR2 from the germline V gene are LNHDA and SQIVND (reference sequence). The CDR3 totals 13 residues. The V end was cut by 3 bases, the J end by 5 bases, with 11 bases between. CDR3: CASSIGGPDEQYF. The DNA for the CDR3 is TGTGCCAGTAGTATTGGCGGGCCGGACGAGCAGTACTTC. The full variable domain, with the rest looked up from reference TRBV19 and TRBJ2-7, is DGGITQSPKYLFRKEGQNVTLSCEQNLNHDAMYWYRQDPGQGLRLIYYSQIVNDFQKGDIAEGYSVSREKKESFPLTVTSAQKNPTAFYLCASSIGGPDEQYFGPGTRLTVT.

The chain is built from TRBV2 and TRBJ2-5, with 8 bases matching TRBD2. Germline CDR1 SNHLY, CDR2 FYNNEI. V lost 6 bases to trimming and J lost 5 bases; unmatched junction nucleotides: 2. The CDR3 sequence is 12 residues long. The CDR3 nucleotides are TGTGCCAGCAGCCCGGGGGGGGAGACCCAGTACTTC. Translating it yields CASSPGGETQYF.

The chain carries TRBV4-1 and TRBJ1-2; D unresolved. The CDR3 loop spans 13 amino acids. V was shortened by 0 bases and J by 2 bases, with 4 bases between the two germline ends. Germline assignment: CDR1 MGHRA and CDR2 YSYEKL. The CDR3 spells CASSQDRNYGYTF. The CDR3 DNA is TGCGCCAGCAGCCAAGATCGGAACTATGGCTACACCTTC.

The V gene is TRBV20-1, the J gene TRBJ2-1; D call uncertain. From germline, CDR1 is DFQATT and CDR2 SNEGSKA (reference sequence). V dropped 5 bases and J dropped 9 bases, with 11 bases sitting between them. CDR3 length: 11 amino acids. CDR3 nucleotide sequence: TGCAGTGCTGGCGGTCTTGTTGAGCAGTTCTTC. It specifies CSAGGLVEQFF.

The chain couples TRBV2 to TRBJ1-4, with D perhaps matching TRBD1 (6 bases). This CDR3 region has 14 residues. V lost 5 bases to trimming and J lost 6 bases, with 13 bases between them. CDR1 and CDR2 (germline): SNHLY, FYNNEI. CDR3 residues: CASSPQGGYEKLFF. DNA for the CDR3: TGTGCCAGCAGTCCACAGGGTGGTTATGAAAAACTGTTTTTT.

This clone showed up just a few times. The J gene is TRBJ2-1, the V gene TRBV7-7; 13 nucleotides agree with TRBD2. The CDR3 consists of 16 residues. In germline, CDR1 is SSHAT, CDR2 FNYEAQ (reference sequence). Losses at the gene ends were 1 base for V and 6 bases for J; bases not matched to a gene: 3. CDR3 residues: CASSLGGLAGTNEQFF. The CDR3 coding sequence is TGTGCCAGCAGCTTAGGGGGACTAGCGGGGACCAATGAGCAGTTCTTC.

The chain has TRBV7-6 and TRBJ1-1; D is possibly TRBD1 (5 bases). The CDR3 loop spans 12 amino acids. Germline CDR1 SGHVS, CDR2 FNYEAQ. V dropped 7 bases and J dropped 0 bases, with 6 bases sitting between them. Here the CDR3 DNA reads TGTGCCAGCACAGGGATGAACACTGAAGCTTTCTTT. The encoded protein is CASTGMNTEAFF.

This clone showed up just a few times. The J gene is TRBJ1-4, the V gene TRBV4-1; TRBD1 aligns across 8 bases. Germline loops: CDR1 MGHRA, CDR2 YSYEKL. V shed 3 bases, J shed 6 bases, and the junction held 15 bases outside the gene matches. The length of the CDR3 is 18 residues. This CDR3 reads CASSHGDRFTEGYEKLFF. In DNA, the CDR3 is TGCGCCAGCAGCCATGGGGACAGGTTTACGGAAGGTTATGAAAAACTGTTTTTT.

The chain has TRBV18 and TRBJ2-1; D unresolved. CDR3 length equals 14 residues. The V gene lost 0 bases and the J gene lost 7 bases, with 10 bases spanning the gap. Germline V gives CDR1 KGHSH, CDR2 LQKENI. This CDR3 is CASSPPGSPNEQFF. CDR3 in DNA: TGTGCCAGCTCACCACCGGGGTCCCCAAATGAGCAGTTCTTC.

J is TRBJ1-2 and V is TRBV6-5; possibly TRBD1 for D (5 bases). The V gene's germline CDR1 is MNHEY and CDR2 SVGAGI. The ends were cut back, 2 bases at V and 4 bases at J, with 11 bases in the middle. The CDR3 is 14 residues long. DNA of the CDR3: TGTGCCAGCAGTTACGTTTGGGGGTCCTATGGCTACACCTTC. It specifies CASSYVWGSYGYTF.

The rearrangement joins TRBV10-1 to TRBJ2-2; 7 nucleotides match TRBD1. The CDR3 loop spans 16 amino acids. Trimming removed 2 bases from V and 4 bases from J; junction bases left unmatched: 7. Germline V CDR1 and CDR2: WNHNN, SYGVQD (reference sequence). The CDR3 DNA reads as TGCGCCAGCAGTGAGAGGGGGCGCGATCTCACCGGGGAGCTGTTTTTT. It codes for CASSERGRDLTGELFF.

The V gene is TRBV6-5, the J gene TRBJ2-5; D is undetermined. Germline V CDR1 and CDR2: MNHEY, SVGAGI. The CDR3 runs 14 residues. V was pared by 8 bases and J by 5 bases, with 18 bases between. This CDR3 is CASLSRTNRETQYF. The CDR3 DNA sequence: TGTGCCAGCCTATCCAGGACCAATCGTGAGACCCAGTACTTC.

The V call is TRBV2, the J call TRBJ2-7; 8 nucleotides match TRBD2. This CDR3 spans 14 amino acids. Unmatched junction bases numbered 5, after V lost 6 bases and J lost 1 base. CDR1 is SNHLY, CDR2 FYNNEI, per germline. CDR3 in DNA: TGTGCCAGCAGGCGGGAGGCCGTTTCCTACGAGCAGTACTTC. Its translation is CASRREAVSYEQYF.

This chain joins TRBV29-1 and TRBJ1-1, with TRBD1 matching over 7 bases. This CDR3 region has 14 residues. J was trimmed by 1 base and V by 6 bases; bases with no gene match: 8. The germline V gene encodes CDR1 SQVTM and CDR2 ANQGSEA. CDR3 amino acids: CSVDWNRGNTEAFF. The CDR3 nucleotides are TGCAGCGTAGACTGGAACAGGGGGAACACTGAAGCTTTCTTT.

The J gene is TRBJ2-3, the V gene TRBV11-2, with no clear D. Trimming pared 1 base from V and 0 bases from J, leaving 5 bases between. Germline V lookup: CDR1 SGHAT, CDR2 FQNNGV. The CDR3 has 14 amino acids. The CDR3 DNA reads TGTGCCAGCAGCTTAGCACCAAGCACAGATACGCAGTATTTT. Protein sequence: CASSLAPSTDTQYF.

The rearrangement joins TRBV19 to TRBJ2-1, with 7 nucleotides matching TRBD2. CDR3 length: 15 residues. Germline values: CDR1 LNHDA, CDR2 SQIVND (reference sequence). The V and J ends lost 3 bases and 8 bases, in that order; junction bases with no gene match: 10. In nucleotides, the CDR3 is TGTGCCAGTAGTATTGTGGGCGGGAGAGGATATGAGCAGTTCTTC. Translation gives CASSIVGGRGYEQFF.

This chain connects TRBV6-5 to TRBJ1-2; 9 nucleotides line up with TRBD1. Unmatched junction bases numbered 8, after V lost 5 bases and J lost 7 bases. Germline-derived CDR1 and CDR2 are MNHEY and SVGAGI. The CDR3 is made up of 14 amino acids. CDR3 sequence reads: CASSPRDRVRGYTF. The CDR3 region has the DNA TGTGCCAGCAGTCCCCGGGACAGGGTGCGTGGCTACACCTTC.

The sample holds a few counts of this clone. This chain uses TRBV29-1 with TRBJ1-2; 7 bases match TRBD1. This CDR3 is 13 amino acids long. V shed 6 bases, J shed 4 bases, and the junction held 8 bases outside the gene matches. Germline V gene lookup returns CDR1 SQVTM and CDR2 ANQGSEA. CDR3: CSVASTGAYGYTF. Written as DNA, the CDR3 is TGCAGCGTGGCGTCCACAGGGGCCTATGGCTACACCTTC.

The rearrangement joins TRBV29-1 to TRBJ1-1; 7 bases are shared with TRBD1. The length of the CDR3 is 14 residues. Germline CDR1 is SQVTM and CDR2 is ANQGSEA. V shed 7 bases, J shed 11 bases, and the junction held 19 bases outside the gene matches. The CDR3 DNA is TGCAGCGGGAAAAGGGACAGTTCCATTATCGGGGCTTTCTTT. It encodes CSGKRDSSIIGAFF.

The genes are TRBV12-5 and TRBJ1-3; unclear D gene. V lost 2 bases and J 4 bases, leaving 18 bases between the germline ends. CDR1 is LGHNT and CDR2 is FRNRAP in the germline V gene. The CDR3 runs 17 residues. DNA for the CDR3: TGTGCTAGTGGTTTGATCCCGACCGTGGAGTCCGGAAACACCATATATTTT. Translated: CASGLIPTVESGNTIYF.

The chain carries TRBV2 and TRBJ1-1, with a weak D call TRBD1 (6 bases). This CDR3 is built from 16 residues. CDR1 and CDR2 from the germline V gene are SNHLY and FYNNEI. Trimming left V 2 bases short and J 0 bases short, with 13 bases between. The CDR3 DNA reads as TGTGCCAGCAGTGAATTCCGGGGGGGCATGAACACTGAAGCTTTCTTT. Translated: CASSEFRGGMNTEAFF. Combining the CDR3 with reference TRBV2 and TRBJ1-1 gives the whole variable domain EPEVTQTPSHQVTQMGQEVILRCVPISNHLYFYWYRQILGQKVEFLVSFYNNEISEKSEIFDDQFSVERPDGSNFTLKIRSTKLEDSAMYFCASSEFRGGMNTEAFFGQGTRLTVV.

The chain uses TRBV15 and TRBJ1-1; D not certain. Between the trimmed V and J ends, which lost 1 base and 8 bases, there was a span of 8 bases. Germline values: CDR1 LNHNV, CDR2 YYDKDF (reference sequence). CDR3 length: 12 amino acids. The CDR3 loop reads CATSRVGIEAFF. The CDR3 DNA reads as TGTGCCACCAGCAGAGTAGGGATCGAAGCTTTCTTT.

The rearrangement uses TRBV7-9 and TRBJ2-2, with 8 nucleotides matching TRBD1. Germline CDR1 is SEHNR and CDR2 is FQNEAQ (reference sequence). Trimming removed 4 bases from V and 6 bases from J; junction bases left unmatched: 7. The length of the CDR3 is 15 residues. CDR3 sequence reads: CASSSGQGHAGELFF. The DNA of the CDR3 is TGTGCCAGCAGCTCCGGACAGGGCCACGCCGGGGAGCTGTTTTTT.

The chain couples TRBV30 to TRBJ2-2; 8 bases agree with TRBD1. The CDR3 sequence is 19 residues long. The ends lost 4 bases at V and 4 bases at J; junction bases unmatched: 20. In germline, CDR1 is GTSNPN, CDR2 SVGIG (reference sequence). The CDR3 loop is CAWKIKGQVLERRTGELFF. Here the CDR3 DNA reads TGTGCCTGGAAAATAAAGGGACAGGTGTTGGAAAGACGCACCGGGGAGCTGTTTTTT.